This entry concerns a single T cell receptor (beta chain). Its antigen is not identified. These data come from a study of T cell repertoires in cytomegalovirus infection. As for the study in general: Alongside well-studied HLA-B-restricted CMV epitopes, recently identified HLA-C-restricted CMV epitopes were also used.

In germline, CDR1 is MGHDK, CDR2 SYGVNS. Trimming removed 2 bases from V and 5 bases from J, with 21 bases in between. This CDR3 has 17 amino acids. TCRdb itself ran the reads through MiXCR, one entry per CDR3 protein. This sample has roughly 860,000 distinct CDR3 sequences, with 32% found just once. Sequenced material: cultured CD8+ T cells from PBMCs, taken from culture after CMV antigen stimulation. V usage is TRBV25-1 and J usage is TRBJ2-5; D ambiguous. This clonotype originated in a human donor in good health (CMV status not recorded). Some clones in this sample may be carry-over from other donors' samples. The CDR3 here is CASSEGLGPFPEETQYF. The CDR3 coding sequence is TGTGCCAGCAGTGAAGGTCTAGGGCCCTTTCCCGAGGAGACCCAGTACTTC.